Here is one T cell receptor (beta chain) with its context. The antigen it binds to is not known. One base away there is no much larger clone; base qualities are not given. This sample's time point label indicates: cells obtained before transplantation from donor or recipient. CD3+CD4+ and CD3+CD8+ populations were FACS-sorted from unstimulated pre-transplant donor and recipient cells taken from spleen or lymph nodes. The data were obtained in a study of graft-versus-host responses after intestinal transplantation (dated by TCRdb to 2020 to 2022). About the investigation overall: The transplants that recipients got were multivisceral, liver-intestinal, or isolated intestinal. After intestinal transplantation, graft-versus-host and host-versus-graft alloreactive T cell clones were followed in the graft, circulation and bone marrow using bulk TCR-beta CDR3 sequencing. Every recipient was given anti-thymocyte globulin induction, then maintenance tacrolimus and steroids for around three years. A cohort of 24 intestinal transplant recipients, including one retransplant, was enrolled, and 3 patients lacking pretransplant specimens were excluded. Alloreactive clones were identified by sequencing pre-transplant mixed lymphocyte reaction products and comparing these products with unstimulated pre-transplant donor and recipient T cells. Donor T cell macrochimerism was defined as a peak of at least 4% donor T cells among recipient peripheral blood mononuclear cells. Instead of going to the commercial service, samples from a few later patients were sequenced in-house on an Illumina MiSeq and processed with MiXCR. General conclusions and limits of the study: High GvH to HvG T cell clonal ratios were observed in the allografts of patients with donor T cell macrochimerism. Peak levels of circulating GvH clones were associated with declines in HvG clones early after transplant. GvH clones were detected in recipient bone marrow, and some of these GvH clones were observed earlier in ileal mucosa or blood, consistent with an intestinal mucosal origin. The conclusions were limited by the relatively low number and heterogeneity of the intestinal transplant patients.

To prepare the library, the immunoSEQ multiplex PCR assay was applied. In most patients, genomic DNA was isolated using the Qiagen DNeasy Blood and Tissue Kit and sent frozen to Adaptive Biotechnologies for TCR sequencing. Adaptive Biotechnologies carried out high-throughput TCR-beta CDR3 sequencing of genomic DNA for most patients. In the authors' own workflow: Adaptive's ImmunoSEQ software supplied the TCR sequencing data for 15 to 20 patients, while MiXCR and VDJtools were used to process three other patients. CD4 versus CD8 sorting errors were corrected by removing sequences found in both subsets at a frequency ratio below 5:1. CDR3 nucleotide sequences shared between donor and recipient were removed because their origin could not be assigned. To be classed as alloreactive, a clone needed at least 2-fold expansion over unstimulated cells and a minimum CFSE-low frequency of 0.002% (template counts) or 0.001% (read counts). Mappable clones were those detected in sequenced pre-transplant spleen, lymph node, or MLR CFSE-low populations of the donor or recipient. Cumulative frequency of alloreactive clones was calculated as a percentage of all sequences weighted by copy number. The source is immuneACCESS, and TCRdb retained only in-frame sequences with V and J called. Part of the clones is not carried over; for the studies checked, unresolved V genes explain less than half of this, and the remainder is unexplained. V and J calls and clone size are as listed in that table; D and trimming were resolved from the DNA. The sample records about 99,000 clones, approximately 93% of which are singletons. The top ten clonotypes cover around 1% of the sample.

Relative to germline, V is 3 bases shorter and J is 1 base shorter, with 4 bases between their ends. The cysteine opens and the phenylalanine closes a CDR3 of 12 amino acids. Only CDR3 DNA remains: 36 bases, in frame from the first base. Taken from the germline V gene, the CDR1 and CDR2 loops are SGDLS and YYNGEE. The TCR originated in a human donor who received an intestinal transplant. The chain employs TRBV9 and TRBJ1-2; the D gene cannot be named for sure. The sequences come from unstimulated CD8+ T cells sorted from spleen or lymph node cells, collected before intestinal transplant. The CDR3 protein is CASSGVNYGYTF. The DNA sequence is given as TGTGCCAGCAGCGGGGTTAACTATGGCTACACCTTC. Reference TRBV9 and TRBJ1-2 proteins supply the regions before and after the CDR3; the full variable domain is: DSGVTQTPKHLITATGQRVTLRCSPRSGDLSVYWYQQSLDQGLQFLIQYYNGEERAKGNILERFSAQQFPDLHSELNLSSLELGDSALYFCASSGVNYGYTFGSGTRLTVV.